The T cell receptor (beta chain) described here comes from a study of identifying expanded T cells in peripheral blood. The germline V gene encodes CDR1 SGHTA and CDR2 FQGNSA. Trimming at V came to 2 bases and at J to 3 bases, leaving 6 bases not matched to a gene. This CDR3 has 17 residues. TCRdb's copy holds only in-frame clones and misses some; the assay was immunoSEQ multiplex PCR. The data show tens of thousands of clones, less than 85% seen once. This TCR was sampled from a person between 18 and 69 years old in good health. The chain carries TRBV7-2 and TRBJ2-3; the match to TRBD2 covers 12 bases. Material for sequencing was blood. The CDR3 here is CASSLLAGGPLTDTQYF. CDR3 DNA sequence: TGTGCCAGCAGCTTACTAGCGGGGGGGCCTTTGACAGATACGCAGTATTTT.